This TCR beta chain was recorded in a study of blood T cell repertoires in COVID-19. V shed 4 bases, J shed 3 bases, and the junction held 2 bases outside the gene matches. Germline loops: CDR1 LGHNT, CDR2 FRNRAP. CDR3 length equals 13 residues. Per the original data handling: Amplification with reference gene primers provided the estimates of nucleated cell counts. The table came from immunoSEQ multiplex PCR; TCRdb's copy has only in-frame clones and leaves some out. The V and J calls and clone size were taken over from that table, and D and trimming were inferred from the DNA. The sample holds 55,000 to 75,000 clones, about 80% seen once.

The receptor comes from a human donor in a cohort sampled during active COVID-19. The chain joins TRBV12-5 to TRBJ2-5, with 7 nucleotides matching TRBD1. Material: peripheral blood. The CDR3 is CASGYGTEETQYF. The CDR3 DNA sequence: TGTGCTAGTGGTTATGGGACAGAAGAGACCCAGTACTTC.